The 2 T cell receptor beta chains reported below all come from one sample, sequenced in a study of shared T cell receptors in the human thymus. Libraries were prepared by immunoSEQ multiplex PCR; TCRdb keeps only in-frame clonotypes and omits some of them. The table shows about 500,000 clones, with around three quarters occurring only once. The sample also formed part of further work on human thymus T cells.

The sample was thymocytes. These receptors were taken from a boy under three years old with a congenital heart defect.

The chain has TRBV4-3 and TRBJ2-7, with 9 bases fitting TRBD2. This CDR3 contains 15 residues. Losses at the gene ends were 1 base for V and 7 bases for J; bases not matched to a gene: 8. Germline V gene sequence: CDR1 LGHNA, CDR2 YSLEER. CDR3 region: CASSQGGGRAGEQYF. In nucleotides, the CDR3 is TGCGCCAGCAGCCAAGGGGGCGGGAGGGCGGGAGAGCAGTACTTC.

This chain joins TRBV13 and TRBJ2-7; tentative D call: TRBD2 (5 bases). The germline CDR1 and CDR2 sequences are PRHDT and FYEKMQ (reference sequence). Trimming left V 0 bases short and J 5 bases short, with 26 bases between. The CDR3 runs to 19 residues. As DNA, the CDR3 is TGTGCCAGCAGCTTAGGCCTCGAATCTTTATCTAGCCTCCCCCACGAGCAGTACTTC. Its translation: CASSLGLESLSSLPHEQYF.